Sequencing of this T cell receptor (beta chain) was carried out in a study of blood T cell repertoires in COVID-19. Sequenced by immunoSEQ multiplex PCR; TCRdb stores in-frame clones only, minus some. The sample shows 270,000 or so clones, around nine tenths of them seen only once. The sample holds one count of this clone. This receptor was obtained from a man aged 40-49 years with acute or convalescent COVID-19. Sequencing input: peripheral blood.

The CDR3 bases are TGTGCCAGCGGAGGAAACAGGGGGGATACGCAGTATTTT. This translates into CASGGNRGDTQYF. The rearrangement joins TRBV3-1 (or the pseudogene TRBV3-2) to TRBJ2-3; 8 bases agree with TRBD1. With 8 bases clipped from V and 6 bases from J, the junction kept 7 bases outside the gene matches. Germline-derived CDR1 and CDR2 are LGHDT and YNNKEL (reference sequence). This CDR3 is built from 13 residues.